The 26 T cell receptor beta chains given below trace back to one sample, sequenced in a study of PD-L1 blockade in urothelial cancer. Produced via immunoSEQ multiplex PCR; TCRdb's table is partial and in-frame only. Of 25,000 to 40,000 clones detected, 70% to 85% appear once; the ten largest clones hold 30%. Material: PBMCs, obtained around atezolizumab (anti-PD-L1) treatment. The receptors derive from a man between 60 and 75 years old with urothelial cancer.

The chain has TRBV5-4 and TRBJ1-1, with TRBD1 matching over 8 bases. CDR1 and CDR2 (germline): SGHNT, YYREEE (reference sequence). With V trimmed by 4 bases and J by 6 bases, 5 bases remained unmatched. The length of the CDR3 is 13 residues. In DNA, the CDR3 is TGTGCCAGCAGCGAAAACAGGGGGGCTGAAGCTTTCTTT. It is translated as CASSENRGAEAFF. Together with reference TRBV5-4 and TRBJ1-1, the CDR3 gives the full variable domain: ETGVTQSPTHLIKTRGQQVTLRCSSQSGHNTVSWYQQALGQGPQFIFQYYREEENGRGNFPPRFSGLQFPNYSSELNVNALELDDSALYLCASSENRGAEAFFGQGTRLTVV.

CDR3 DNA: TGTGCCAGTTCCGGGACAGCGAACTACGAGCAGTACTTC. Translating it yields CASSGTANYEQYF. V is TRBV19 and J is TRBJ2-7, with TRBD1 matching 7 bases. This CDR3 is built from 13 residues. J gave up 3 bases and V 8 bases, and 7 bases lay outside the gene matches. CDR1 and CDR2 from the germline V gene are LNHDA and SQIVND (reference sequence).

Comments on this clone: Germline and junction disagree at one end, which may indicate a read error. The J gene is TRBJ2-5, the V gene TRBV6-6; 10 bases match TRBD2. The length of the CDR3 is 16 residues. Per the germline V gene, CDR1 is MNHNY and CDR2 is SVGAGI (reference sequence). CDR3 coding DNA: TGTGCCGGCAGACGGGGACTAGCGAACTCCCAAGAGACCCAGTACTTC. It is translated as CAGRRGLANSQETQYF.

The genes are TRBV5-4 and TRBJ2-2; 9 nucleotides agree with TRBD1. The CDR3 sequence is 16 residues long. Trimming took 7 bases from V and 5 from J; bases not matched to a gene: 12. Germline V gene sequence: CDR1 SGHNT, CDR2 YYREEE (reference sequence). The CDR3 spells CASALQGALRTGELFF. DNA of the CDR3: TGTGCCAGCGCGTTACAGGGGGCGCTTAGGACCGGGGAGCTGTTTTTT.

The CDR3 is CASSRRQDTEAFF. The CDR3 DNA reads as TGTGCCAGCAGCCGTCGACAGGACACTGAAGCTTTCTTT. The rearrangement joins TRBV7-2 to TRBJ1-1; TRBD1 might be the D (6 bases). The CDR3 consists of 13 residues. V was trimmed by 5 bases and J by 3 bases, leaving 10 bases between them. Germline CDR1 reads SGHTA; CDR2 reads FQGNSA.

CDR3: CASSLSPGQGGAAEAFF. The CDR3 bases are TGTGCCAGCAGTTTATCACCGGGACAGGGGGGGGCCGCTGAAGCTTTCTTT. J is TRBJ1-1 and V is TRBV27; TRBD1 matches at 11 bases. The CDR3 is 17 residues long. V was pared by 0 bases and J by 6 bases, with 9 bases of the junction left unmatched. CDR1 and CDR2 from the germline V gene are MNHEY and SMNVEV (reference sequence).

The chain joins TRBV6-6 to TRBJ2-7; D may be TRBD2 (5 bases). Germline CDR1 and CDR2: MNHNY and SVGAGI (reference sequence). The V end was cut by 0 bases, the J end by 3 bases, with 12 bases between. The CDR3 extends over 15 amino acids. For the CDR3, the DNA is TGTGCCAGCAGTTACTCTCACCGGGAAGACTACGAGCAGTACTTC. It encodes CASSYSHREDYEQYF.

This chain connects TRBV30 to TRBJ1-4; 8 bases fit TRBD1. This CDR3 contains 16 residues. The V and J ends lost 4 bases and 10 bases, in that order; junction bases with no gene match: 17. Germline loops: CDR1 GTSNPN, CDR2 SVGIG (reference sequence). In DNA form, the CDR3 reads TGTGCCTGGATGAAAACTACAGGGGGAAGGTCGGGAAAACTGTTTTTT. This codes for CAWMKTTGGRSGKLFF.

The table lists this clone with a few counts. This sequence joins TRBV25-1 and TRBJ1-5; 8 bases are shared with TRBD1. The CDR3 contains 14 residues. Unmatched junction bases numbered 4, after V lost 3 bases and J lost 6 bases. Germline loops: CDR1 MGHDK, CDR2 SYGVNS. This chain's CDR3 is CASSDWQGAQPQHF. In DNA form, the CDR3 reads TGTGCCAGCAGTGACTGGCAGGGGGCTCAGCCCCAGCATTTT.

The V gene is TRBV4-1, the J gene TRBJ1-2; D is ambiguous. The ends were cut back, 0 bases at V and 6 bases at J, with 17 bases in the middle. The CDR3 covers 16 residues. CDR1 and CDR2 from the germline V gene are MGHRA and YSYEKL. CDR3 coding DNA: TGCGCCAGCAGCCAAGATCAAGCGAAGAGGGCTCATGGCTACACCTTC. Protein: CASSQDQAKRAHGYTF.

This clone was counted a few times. The chain carries TRBV7-9 and TRBJ2-1, with 10 nucleotides matching TRBD1. V was clipped by 6 bases and J by 2 bases; unmatched bases: 1. This CDR3 contains 14 residues. Per the germline V gene, CDR1 is SEHNR and CDR2 is FQNEAQ (reference sequence). CDR3 loop: CASRGTGAYNEQFF. CDR3 DNA sequence: TGTGCCAGCAGGGGGACAGGGGCCTACAATGAGCAGTTCTTC. The full variable domain, in which reference TRBV7-9 and TRBJ2-1 provide the parts outside the CDR3, is DTGVSQNPRHKITKRGQNVTFRCDPISEHNRLYWYRQTLGQGPEFLTYFQNEAQLEKSRLLSDRFSAERPKGSFSTLEIQRTEQGDSAMYLCASRGTGAYNEQFFGPGTRLTVL.

V usage is TRBV5-1 and J usage is TRBJ2-7; 13 bases line up with TRBD2. V shed 6 bases and J 5 bases; nucleotides not matched to a gene: 8. Germline CDR1 SGHRS, CDR2 YFSETQ. The CDR3 runs 15 residues. Written as DNA, the CDR3 is TGCGCCAGCACCGAGACTAGCGGGAGGTACCACGAGCAGTACTTC. Residues: CASTETSGRYHEQYF.

This clone turned up a few times. The V gene is TRBV5-1, the J gene TRBJ2-7, with 14 bases fitting TRBD2. Per the germline V gene, CDR1 is SGHRS and CDR2 is YFSETQ. V shed 3 bases, J shed 1 base, and the junction held 0 bases outside the gene matches. The CDR3 has 15 residues. The CDR3 protein is CASSWTSGGSYEQYF. The CDR3 DNA reads TGCGCCAGCAGCTGGACTAGCGGGGGGTCCTACGAGCAGTACTTC.

This clone has only one observation. The chain is built from TRBV19 and TRBJ2-7; D is unclear. V was pared by 3 bases and J by 1 base, with 7 bases between. The length of the CDR3 is 13 residues. Germline CDR1 reads LNHDA; CDR2 reads SQIVND (reference sequence). CDR3 residues: CASSIDKSYEQYF. DNA for the CDR3: TGTGCCAGTAGTATTGACAAATCCTACGAGCAGTACTTC.

This sequence joins TRBV18 and TRBJ2-7; D perhaps matches TRBD1 (5 bases). Trimming left V 5 bases short and J 6 bases short, with 23 bases between. This CDR3 has 16 amino acids. Germline assignment: CDR1 KGHSH and CDR2 LQKENI. The CDR3 sequence: CASSALVQGQSGEQYF. The CDR3 DNA reads TGTGCCAGCTCAGCCTTAGTACAAGGACAATCGGGCGAGCAGTACTTC.

The chain joins TRBV10-3 to TRBJ2-3, with 8 positions matching TRBD1. CDR1 ENHRY and CDR2 SYGVKD come from the germline V gene. With 4 bases clipped from V and 6 bases from J, the junction kept 15 bases outside the gene matches. The CDR3 has 17 residues. CDR3 nucleotides: TGTGCCATCAGTGGAGGTCGGACAGGGAGAGGGTTGGATACGCAGTATTTT. Encoded protein: CAISGGRTGRGLDTQYF.

This clone appeared many times. V and J are TRBV5-1 and TRBJ1-1; a possible D gene is TRBD1 (6 bases). Germline CDR1 SGHRS, CDR2 YFSETQ. Trimming took off 5 bases at V and 8 bases at J, with 10 bases between the two ends. CDR3 length: 11 residues. CDR3 DNA sequence: TGCGCCAGCAGTTTAGGACAGGAAGCTTTCTTT. Protein product: CASSLGQEAFF.

The chain is built from TRBV11-2 and TRBJ1-1; the D is unclear. Germline V gives CDR1 SGHAT, CDR2 FQNNGV. CDR3 length: 17 amino acids. The ends were cut back, 0 bases at V and 3 bases at J, with 17 bases in the middle. In DNA form, the CDR3 reads TGTGCCAGCAGCTTAGACATGCGGCGGTTCGGGGACACTGAAGCTTTCTTT. It encodes CASSLDMRRFGDTEAFF.

The gene calls are TRBV5-4 and TRBJ2-1; D perhaps matches TRBD2 (5 bases). Germline values: CDR1 SGHNT, CDR2 YYREEE (reference sequence). This CDR3 spans 14 amino acids. V lost 1 base, J lost 12 bases, and 17 bases lay in between. The CDR3 is CASSLYGSAMRQFF. The CDR3 coding sequence is TGTGCCAGCAGCTTGTACGGTAGCGCAATGAGGCAGTTCTTC.

The chain carries TRBV5-5 and TRBJ1-1, with TRBD1 as a possible D gene (5 bases). Per the germline V gene, CDR1 is SGHKS and CDR2 is YYEKEE (reference sequence). CDR3 size: 13 residues. Trimming pared 1 base from V and 7 bases from J, leaving 11 bases between. Here the CDR3 reads CASSLSGGIEAFF. The CDR3 coding sequence is TGTGCCAGCAGCTTGTCGGGGGGTATTGAAGCTTTCTTT.

The chain carries TRBV5-6 and TRBJ2-7, with TRBD2 matching over 14 bases. This CDR3 has 15 amino acids. V shed 4 bases and J 6 bases; nucleotides not matched to a gene: 6. Germline CDR1 reads SGHDT; CDR2 reads YYEEEE. In DNA, the CDR3 is TGTGCCAGCAGCACCGGACTAGCGGGGGGTCCCGAGCAGTACTTC. The encoded protein is CASSTGLAGGPEQYF.

The chain joins TRBV5-1 to TRBJ2-3, with D tentatively TRBD2 (5 bases). The CDR3 extends over 14 amino acids. Trimming shortened V by 0 bases and J by 2 bases, and 7 bases separated the two germline ends. Germline CDR1 SGHRS, CDR2 YFSETQ. The CDR3 DNA follows: TGCGCCAGCAGCTTGGACGGGGACACAGATACGCAGTATTTT. The encoded protein is CASSLDGDTDTQYF.

The count of this clone is one. J is TRBJ2-7 and V is TRBV11-1, with TRBD1 matching over 9 bases. Germline CDR1 and CDR2: SGHAT and FQDESV (reference sequence). The V gene end was trimmed by 5 bases and the J gene end by 4 bases; junction bases not matched to a gene: 15. The CDR3 extends over 17 amino acids. The CDR3 region is CASSALTGGAEGYEQYF. DNA for the CDR3: TGTGCCAGCAGCGCCCTCACAGGGGGCGCCGAAGGATACGAGCAGTACTTC. Based on the CDR3 plus reference TRBV11-1 and TRBJ2-7, the full variable domain is EAEVAQSPRYKITEKSQAVAFWCDPISGHATLYWYRQILGQGPELLVQFQDESVVDDSQLPKDRFSAERLKGVDSTLKIQPAELGDSAMYLCASSALTGGAEGYEQYFGPGTRLTVT.

The V call is TRBV29-1, the J call TRBJ2-7, with 13 bases that match TRBD2. Unmatched junction bases numbered 9, after V lost 7 bases and J lost 0 bases. Germline V gene data show CDR1 as SQVTM and CDR2 as ANQGSEA. The CDR3 totals 16 residues. The CDR3 reads CSAQSGTSGNSYEQYF. Here the CDR3 DNA reads TGCAGCGCCCAATCCGGGACTAGCGGGAACTCCTACGAGCAGTACTTC.

This chain connects TRBV20-1 to TRBJ1-4, with TRBD1 matching 9 bases. The CDR3 covers 11 residues. V shed 6 bases, J shed 8 bases, and the junction held 1 base outside the gene matches. The germline V gene encodes CDR1 DFQATT and CDR2 SNEGSKA (reference sequence). The CDR3 sequence is CSADRGEKLFF. CDR3 sequence (DNA): TGCAGTGCGGACAGGGGAGAAAAACTGTTTTTT.

This chain links TRBV19 with TRBJ1-2; 7 nucleotides line up with TRBD1. The CDR3 covers 17 residues. Germline V gene lookup returns CDR1 LNHDA and CDR2 SQIVND (reference sequence). The trim removed 10 bases at V and 3 bases at J, leaving 20 bases unmatched. This chain's CDR3 is CATLSVDKGARDYGYTF. The CDR3 nucleotides read TGTGCCACCCTTTCGGTGGATAAGGGGGCGAGGGACTATGGCTACACCTTC.